A selection of T cell receptor beta chains follows, all from one sample in a study of T cells in localized non-small cell lung cancer. The protocol was immunoSEQ multiplex PCR, while the TCRdb copy is restricted to in-frame clones and leaves out a portion. The sample has 35,000 or so clones, roughly 87% seen once; the top ten hold 7% to 7.5%. The specimen was peripheral blood, collected before any cancer treatment. The receptors derive from a woman aged 40-69 years with stage I lung adenocarcinoma. The CDR3 runs from the conserved cysteine through the conserved F or W. A D gene is named only where the DNA matches it firmly. Clone size is stated in some rows and not others, as once, few, many or a class when expanded.

>TRBV9|.|15|TRBJ1-2|few
TGTGCCAGCAGCGCAAGGGCCCTAGCTAACTATGGCTACACCTTC
CASSARALANYGYTF
>TRBV28|.|14|TRBJ1-4|.
TGTGCCAGCAGTCGGGGGGGGACTAATGAAAAACTGTTTTTT
CASSRGGTNEKLFF
>TRBV7-9|.|13|TRBJ2-2|.
TGTGCCAGCACCGCACAGGGTCACGGGGAGCTGTTTTTT
CASTAQGHGELFF
>TRBV30|TRBD1|16|TRBJ1-1|.
TGTGCCTGGAGACCCCAGGGGGCTGTAAGGAAGGTTGAAGCTTTCTTT
CAWRPQGAVRKVEAFF
>TRBV25-1|.|13|TRBJ2-1|.
TGTGCCAGCAGTGAATATAGGGAAAATGAGCAGTTCTTC
CASSEYRENEQFF
>TRBV6-1|TRBD2|15|TRBJ2-1|once
TGTGCCAGCAGTGAAACGGGGGGGGGCGGATTTGAGCAGTTCTTC
CASSETGGGGFEQFF
>TRBV15|.|13|TRBJ2-7|.
TGTGCCACCAGCAGCTACTACTCCTTAGGGCAGTACTTC
CATSSYYSLGQYF
>TRBV7-6|.|18|TRBJ1-3|.
TGTGCCAGCAGCTTAGATCCTCCGCGGGTGGGCTCTGGAAACACCATATATTTT
CASSLDPPRVGSGNTIYF
>TRBV19|.|15|TRBJ1-1|few
TGTGCCAGTAGTCCCCCCGGGGGTGGTTACACTGAAGCTTTCTTT
CASSPPGGGYTEAFF
>TRBV4-1|.|14|TRBJ2-1|.
TGCGCCAGCAGCCAAAGCCCAACGGGAGATGAGCAGTTCTTC
CASSQSPTGDEQFF
>TRBV5-1|.|15|TRBJ2-7|.
TGCGCCAGCAGCTTGGCCGCAGGGATCACCTACGAGCAGTACTTC
CASSLAAGITYEQYF
>TRBV11-2|.|16|TRBJ1-2|once
TGTGCCAGCAGCTTGGGAAATGGACCTCAACGGCGGGGCTACACCTTC
CASSLGNGPQRRGYTF
>TRBV5-6|.|13|TRBJ1-2|.
TGTGCCAGCAGCCCCGAGGGCGGCTATGGCTACACCTTC
CASSPEGGYGYTF
>TRBV2|.|13|TRBJ1-2|.
TGTGCCAGCAATTCACAGGGCTCCTATGGCTACACCTTC
CASNSQGSYGYTF
>TRBV27|TRBD1|16|TRBJ2-5|.
TGTGCCAGCAGCCAGGCCGGGACAGGTCTTGGCCAGACCCAGTACTTC
CASSQAGTGLGQTQYF
>TRBV6-1|.|14|TRBJ1-4|.
TGTGCCAGCAGTGGGGGGGCGCGGGGCGGAAAACTGTTTTTT
CASSGGARGGKLFF
>TRBV7-6|.|16|TRBJ2-3|.
TGTGCCAGCAGCCAGGAAGCGAGGGTAAAAGGAGATACGCAGTATTTT
CASSQEARVKGDTQYF
>TRBV2|.|13|TRBJ1-6|few
TGTGCCAGCAGTGGACAGCCTAATTCACCCCTCCACTTT
CASSGQPNSPLHF
>TRBV27|.|14|TRBJ1-4|.
TGTGCCAGCAGTGCGAAGACAACTAATGAAAAACTGTTTTTT
CASSAKTTNEKLFF
>TRBV7-2|.|14|TRBJ2-5|.
TGTGCCAGCAGCTCCCGGGACAACCAAGAGACCCAGTACTTC
CASSSRDNQETQYF
>TRBV2|.|13|TRBJ1-6|few
TGTGCCAGCAGTGAATGGTTCAATTCACCCCTCCACTTT
CASSEWFNSPLHF
>TRBV5-4|.|15|TRBJ2-7|.
TGTGCCAGCAGCTTGGTGAAGGGTAGGAGTTACGAGCAGTACTTC
CASSLVKGRSYEQYF
>TRBV6-5|.|14|TRBJ1-1|few
TGTGCCAGCAGCCCGGGAATTGCTAGGACTGAAGCTTTCTTT
CASSPGIARTEAFF
>TRBV5-1|.|14|TRBJ1-1|.
TGCGCCAGCAGCTTGGCCCCAGGGAACACTGAAGCTTTCTTT
CASSLAPGNTEAFF
>TRBV10-3|TRBD2|17|TRBJ2-3|.
TGTGCCATCAGTGAGTCCCGGACTAGCGGAGGGACAGATACGCAGTATTTT
CAISESRTSGGTDTQYF
>TRBV7-8|TRBD1|16|TRBJ1-6|once
TGTGCCAGCAGCCTACAGGGGAATGTCAATAATTCACCCCTCCACTTT
CASSLQGNVNNSPLHF
>TRBV12-5|.|12|TRBJ1-5|.
TGTGCTAGTGCCACGGATTATCAGCCCCAGCATTTT
CASATDYQPQHF
>TRBV6-1|TRBD2|12|TRBJ2-3|few
TGTGCCGGAGGGGGGACTAGACCCGCGCAGTATTTT
CAGGGTRPAQYF
>TRBV19|.|13|TRBJ2-1|.
TGTGCCAGTAGTATTGACACATACAATGAGCAGTTCTTC
CASSIDTYNEQFF
>TRBV5-1|.|14|TRBJ1-3|.
TGCGCCAGCAGCTTGGACAGGACTGGAAACACCATATATTTT
CASSLDRTGNTIYF
>TRBV5-1|.|14|TRBJ1-1|.
TGCGCCAGCAGCTTGGTGGGGGGGAACACTGAAGCTTTCTTT
CASSLVGGNTEAFF